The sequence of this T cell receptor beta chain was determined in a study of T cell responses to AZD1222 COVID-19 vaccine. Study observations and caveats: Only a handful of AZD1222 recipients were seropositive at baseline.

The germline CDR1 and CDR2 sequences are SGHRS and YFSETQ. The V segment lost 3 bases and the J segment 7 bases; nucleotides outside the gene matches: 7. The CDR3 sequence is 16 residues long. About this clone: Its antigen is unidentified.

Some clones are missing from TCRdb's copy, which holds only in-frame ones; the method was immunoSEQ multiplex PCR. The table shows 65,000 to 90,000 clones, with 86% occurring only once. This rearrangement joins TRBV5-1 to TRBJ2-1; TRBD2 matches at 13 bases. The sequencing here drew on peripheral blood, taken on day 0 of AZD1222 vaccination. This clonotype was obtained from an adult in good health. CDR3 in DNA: TGCGCCAGCAGCTCGGGGACTAGCGGGATACTGAATGAGCAGTTCTTC. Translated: CASSSGTSGILNEQFF.